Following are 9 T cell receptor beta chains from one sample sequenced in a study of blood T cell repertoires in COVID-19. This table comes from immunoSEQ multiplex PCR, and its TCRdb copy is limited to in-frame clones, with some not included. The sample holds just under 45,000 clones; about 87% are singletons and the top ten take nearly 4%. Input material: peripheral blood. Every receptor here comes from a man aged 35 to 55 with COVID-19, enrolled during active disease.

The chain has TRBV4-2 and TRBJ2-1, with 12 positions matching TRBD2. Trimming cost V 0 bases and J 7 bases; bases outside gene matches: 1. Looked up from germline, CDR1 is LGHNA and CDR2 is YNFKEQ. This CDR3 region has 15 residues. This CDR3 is CASSQDGLAGNEQFF. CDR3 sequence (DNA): TGTGCCAGCAGCCAAGATGGACTAGCGGGAAATGAGCAGTTCTTC.

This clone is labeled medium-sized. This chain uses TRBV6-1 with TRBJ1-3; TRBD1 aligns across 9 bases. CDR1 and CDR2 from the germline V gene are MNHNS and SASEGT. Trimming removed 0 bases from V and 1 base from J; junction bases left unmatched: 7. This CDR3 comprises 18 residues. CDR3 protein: CASSEALPGQGSGNTIYF. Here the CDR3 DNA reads TGTGCCAGCAGTGAAGCGCTTCCGGGACAGGGTTCTGGAAACACCATATATTTT.

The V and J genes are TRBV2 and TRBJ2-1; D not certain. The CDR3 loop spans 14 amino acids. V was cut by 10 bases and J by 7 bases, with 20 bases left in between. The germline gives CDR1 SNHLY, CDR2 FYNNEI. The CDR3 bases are TGTGCCAAACCCCCGGTCGAAGCGCCGAATGAGCAGTTCTTC. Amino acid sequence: CAKPPVEAPNEQFF.

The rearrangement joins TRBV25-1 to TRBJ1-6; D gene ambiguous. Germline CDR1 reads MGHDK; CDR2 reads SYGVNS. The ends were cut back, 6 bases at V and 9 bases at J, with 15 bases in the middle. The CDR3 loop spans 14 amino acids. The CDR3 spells CASRSDSGISPLHF. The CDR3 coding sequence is TGTGCCAGCAGATCTGACTCTGGAATTTCACCCCTCCACTTT.

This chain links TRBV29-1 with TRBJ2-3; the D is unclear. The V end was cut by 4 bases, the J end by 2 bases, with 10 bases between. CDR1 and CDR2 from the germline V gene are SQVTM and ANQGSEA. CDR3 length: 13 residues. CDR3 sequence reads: CSVAVGVTDTQYF. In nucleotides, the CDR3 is TGCAGCGTTGCGGTGGGCGTCACAGATACGCAGTATTTT.

The CDR3 region is CASSIRGTVSQHF. DNA for the CDR3: TGTGCCAGTAGTATTCGCGGGACAGTTAGCCAGCATTTT. The gene calls are TRBV19 and TRBJ1-5; TRBD1 agrees at 7 bases. Unmatched junction bases numbered 8, after V lost 3 bases and J lost 12 bases. Germline V gene lookup returns CDR1 LNHDA and CDR2 SQIVND (reference sequence). CDR3 size: 13 residues. Full variable domain (rest looked up from reference TRBV19 and TRBJ1-5): DGGITQSPKYLFRKEGQNVTLSCEQNLNHDAMYWYRQDPGQGLRLIYYSQIVNDFQKGDIAEGYSVSREKKESFPLTVTSAQKNPTAFYLCASSIRGTVSQHFGDGTRLSIL.

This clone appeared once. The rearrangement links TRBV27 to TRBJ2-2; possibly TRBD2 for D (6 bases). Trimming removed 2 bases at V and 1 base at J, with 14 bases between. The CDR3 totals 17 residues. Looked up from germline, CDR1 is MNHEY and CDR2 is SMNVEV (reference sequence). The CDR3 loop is CASSLGAWDWNTGELFF. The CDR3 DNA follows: TGTGCCAGCAGTTTAGGGGCATGGGACTGGAACACCGGGGAGCTGTTTTTT.

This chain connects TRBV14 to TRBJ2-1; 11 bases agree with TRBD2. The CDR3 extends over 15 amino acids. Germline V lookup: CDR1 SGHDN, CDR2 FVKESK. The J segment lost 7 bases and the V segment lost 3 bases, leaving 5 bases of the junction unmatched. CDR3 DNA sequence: TGTGCCAGCAGCCAGGGACTAGCGGTCCTAAATGAGCAGTTCTTC. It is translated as CASSQGLAVLNEQFF.

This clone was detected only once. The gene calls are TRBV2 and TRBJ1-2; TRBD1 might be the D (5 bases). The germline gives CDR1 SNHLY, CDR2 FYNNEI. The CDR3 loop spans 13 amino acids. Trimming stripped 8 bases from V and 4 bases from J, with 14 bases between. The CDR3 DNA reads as TGTGCCAGCGCCTTCAGGGAGGGCTATGGCTACACCTTC. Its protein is CASAFREGYGYTF.